The rows below give T cell receptor beta chains drawn from one sample of a study of shared clonotypes between healthy human individuals. Clones were read by immunoSEQ multiplex PCR, and TCRdb kept only the in-frame ones, dropping some. The sample lists roughly 2.1 million clones, approximately 94% occurring once. Sequenced: naive CD8+ T cells from PBMCs. The receptors here all came from a man between 18 and 35 years old in good health. Some clones in this sample may be carry-over from other donors' samples. Each CDR3 is given with its conserved first and last residue. The order of the fields is J gene, clone size, D gene, V gene, CDR3 protein, CDR3 DNA. A D gene is named only where the DNA matches it firmly. Only part of the rows carry a size: once, few, many, or a class if the clone is expanded.

TRBJ2-2 NA TRBD2 TRBV9 CASSVSGRVSGRTGELFF TGTGCCAGCAGCGTATCCGGAAGGGTTAGCGGGAGAACCGGGGAGCTGTTTTTT
TRBJ1-5 NA NA TRBV28 CASSLTTFAQPQHF TGTGCCAGCAGTTTAACAACGTTCGCTCAGCCCCAGCATTTT
TRBJ2-7 NA NA TRBV5-1 CASSYGTNYEQYF TGCGCCAGCAGTTATGGGACCAACTACGAGCAGTACTTC
TRBJ2-1 NA TRBD2 TRBV4-1 CASSQEGLAGLSEQFF TGCGCCAGCAGCCAAGAGGGACTAGCGGGATTGAGCGAGCAGTTCTTC
TRBJ1-4 NA NA TRBV5-4 CASSLRGVGTNEKLFF TGTGCCAGCAGCTTACGGGGGGTAGGAACTAATGAAAAACTGTTTTTT
TRBJ1-2 NA NA TRBV6-5 CASSYSRRANYGYTF TGTGCCAGCAGTTACTCAAGGAGAGCTAACTATGGCTACACCTTC
TRBJ2-1 NA NA TRBV7-9 CASSFPSTFSGSSYNEQFF TGTGCCAGCAGCTTTCCTTCGACCTTTAGCGGCAGCTCCTACAATGAGCAGTTCTTC
TRBJ1-1 NA NA TRBV4-1 CASSQDLGMANTEAFF TGCGCCAGCAGCCAAGATCTCGGCATGGCGAACACTGAAGCTTTCTTT
TRBJ2-3 NA NA TRBV27 CASTSILADTQYF TGTGCCAGCACCTCCATCTTGGCAGATACGCAGTATTTT
TRBJ2-7 once TRBD2 TRBV19 CASRSTSGAPYEQYF TGTGCCAGTAGGTCGACTAGCGGGGCTCCCTACGAGCAGTACTTC
TRBJ2-7 NA NA TRBV5-8 CASRGVPPYEQYF TGTGCCAGCAGAGGGGTCCCCCCCTACGAGCAGTACTTC
TRBJ2-2 NA NA TRBV28 CASSLIAGGELFF TGTGCCAGCAGTCTTATCGCCGGCGGGGAGCTGTTTTTT
TRBJ2-7 once TRBD1 TRBV4-1 CASSQSSPGQGAYEQYF TGCGCCAGCAGCCAGTCCTCACCGGGACAGGGGGCCTACGAGCAGTACTTC
TRBJ1-1 NA NA TRBV4-3 CASSQERGTEAFF TGCGCCAGCAGCCAAGAGCGGGGGACTGAAGCTTTCTTT
TRBJ2-7 NA NA TRBV7-2 CASSPQPAYEQYF TGTGCCAGCAGCCCCCAGCCAGCCTACGAGCAGTACTTC
TRBJ2-7 NA NA TRBV27 CASSLLEQAGTSEQYF TGTGCCAGCAGTTTATTAGAACAGGCCGGTACAAGCGAGCAGTACTTC
TRBJ2-3 NA NA TRBV18 CASSPRRGSTDTQYF TGTGCCAGCTCACCCCGAAGAGGAAGCACAGATACGCAGTATTTT